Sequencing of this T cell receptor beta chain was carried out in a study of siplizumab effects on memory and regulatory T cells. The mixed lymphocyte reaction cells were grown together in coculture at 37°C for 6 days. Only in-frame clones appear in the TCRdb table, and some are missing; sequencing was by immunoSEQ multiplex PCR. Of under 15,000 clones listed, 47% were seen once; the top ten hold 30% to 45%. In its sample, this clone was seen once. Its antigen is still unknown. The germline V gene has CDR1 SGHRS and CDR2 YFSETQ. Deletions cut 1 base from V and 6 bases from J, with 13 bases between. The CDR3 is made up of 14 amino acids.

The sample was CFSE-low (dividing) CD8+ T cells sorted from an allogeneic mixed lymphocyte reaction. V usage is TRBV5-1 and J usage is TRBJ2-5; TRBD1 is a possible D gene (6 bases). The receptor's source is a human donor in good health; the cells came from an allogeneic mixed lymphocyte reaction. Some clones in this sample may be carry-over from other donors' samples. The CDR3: CASSLIGGEKTQYF. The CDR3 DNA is TGCGCCAGCAGCTTGATTGGGGGCGAAAAGACCCAGTACTTC.